The clone carrying this TCR beta chain came up a few times. This record belongs to a study of early T cells in non-severe SARS-CoV-2 infection. TCRdb reanalysed the 5' RACE reads using MiXCR and keeps one entry per CDR3 protein. Here the sample spans some 75,000 distinct CDR3 sequences, about an eighth being singletons. The sequenced sample consisted of whole blood. The receptor was derived from an adult who was a healthcare worker with PCR-confirmed SARS-CoV-2 infection or an uninfected control (not recorded which).

CDR3 in DNA: TGTGCCAGCAGTCAGTACAGCGGGGGTACCAACACCGGGGAGCTGTTTTTT. Translation: CASSQYSGGTNTGELFF. V and J are TRBV27 and TRBJ2-2, with 8 bases fitting TRBD2. CDR1 MNHEY and CDR2 SMNVEV come from the germline V gene (reference sequence). The CDR3 is 17 amino acids. V lost 5 bases and J lost 2; bases outside the gene matches: 10.